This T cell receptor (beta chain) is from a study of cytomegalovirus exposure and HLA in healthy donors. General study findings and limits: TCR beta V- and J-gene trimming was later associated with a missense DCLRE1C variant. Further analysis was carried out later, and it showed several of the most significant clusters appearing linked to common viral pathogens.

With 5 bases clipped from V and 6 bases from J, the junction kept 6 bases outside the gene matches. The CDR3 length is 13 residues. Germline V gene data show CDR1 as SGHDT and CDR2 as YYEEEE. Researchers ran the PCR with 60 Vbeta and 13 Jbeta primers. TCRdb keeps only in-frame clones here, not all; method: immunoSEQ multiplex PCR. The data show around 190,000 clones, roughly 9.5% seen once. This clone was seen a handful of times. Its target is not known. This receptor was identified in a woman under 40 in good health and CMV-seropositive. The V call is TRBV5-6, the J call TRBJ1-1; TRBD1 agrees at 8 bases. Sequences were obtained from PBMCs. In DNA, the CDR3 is TGTGCCAGCAGTTTTTCAGGGGGCTCTGAAGCTTTCTTT. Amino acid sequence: CASSFSGGSEAFF.